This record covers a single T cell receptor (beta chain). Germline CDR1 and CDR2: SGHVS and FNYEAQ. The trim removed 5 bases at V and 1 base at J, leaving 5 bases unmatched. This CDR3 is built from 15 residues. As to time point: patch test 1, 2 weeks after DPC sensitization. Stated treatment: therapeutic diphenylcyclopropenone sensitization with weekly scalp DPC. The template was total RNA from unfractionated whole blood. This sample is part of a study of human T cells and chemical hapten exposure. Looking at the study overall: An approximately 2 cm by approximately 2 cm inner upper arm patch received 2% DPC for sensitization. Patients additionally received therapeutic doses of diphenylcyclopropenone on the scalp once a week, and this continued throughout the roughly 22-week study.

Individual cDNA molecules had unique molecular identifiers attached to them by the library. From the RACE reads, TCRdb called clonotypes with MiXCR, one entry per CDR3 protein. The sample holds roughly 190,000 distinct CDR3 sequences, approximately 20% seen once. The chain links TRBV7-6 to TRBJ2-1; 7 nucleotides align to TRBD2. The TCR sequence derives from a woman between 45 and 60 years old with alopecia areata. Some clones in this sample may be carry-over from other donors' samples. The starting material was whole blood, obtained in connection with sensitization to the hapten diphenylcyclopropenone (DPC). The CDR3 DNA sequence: TGTGCCAGCAGCCAAGGAGCGGGATCCTACAATGAGCAGTTCTTC. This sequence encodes CASSQGAGSYNEQFF.